This is a list of T cell receptor beta chains from one sample in a study of blood T cell repertoires in COVID-19. Clones were read by immunoSEQ multiplex PCR, and TCRdb kept only the in-frame ones, dropping some. The table lists 150,000 to 180,000 clones, roughly 81% of them singletons. Sequencing was carried out using peripheral blood. The receptors were sampled from a woman aged 55-70 years with COVID-19, enrolled during active disease. Each CDR3 is given with its conserved first and last residue. D genes are given only for firm matches. Clone size is not always given. Where it is, it says once, few, many or a class for expanded clones.

J: TRBJ2-7; length: 15; D: .; V: TRBV27; size: .; CDR3: CASSLSGVVAYEQYF
J: TRBJ2-7; length: 12; D: TRBD2; V: TRBV28; size: .; CDR3: CASSSGRHEQYF
J: TRBJ1-2; length: 12; D: .; V: TRBV7-2; size: .; CDR3: CASSADFYGYTF
J: TRBJ1-1; length: 14; D: .; V: TRBV9; size: few; CDR3: CASSVVSGSTEAFF
J: TRBJ1-2; length: 15; D: TRBD1; V: TRBV18; size: .; CDR3: CASSPLQGAMYGYTF
J: TRBJ1-5; length: 13; D: TRBD1; V: TRBV10-2; size: few; CDR3: CASRSTGNQPQHF
J: TRBJ1-2; length: 13; D: .; V: TRBV5-1; size: .; CDR3: CASSLDGIYGYTF
J: TRBJ1-1; length: 14; D: .; V: TRBV7-2; size: .; CDR3: CASSSSPQNTEAFF
J: TRBJ1-5; length: 14; D: .; V: TRBV3-1/TRBV3-2; size: .; CDR3: CASSLNSFNQPQHF
J: TRBJ1-1; length: 15; D: .; V: TRBV4-1; size: .; CDR3: CASSQYAFGDTEAFF
J: TRBJ1-2; length: 17; D: TRBD1; V: TRBV13; size: .; CDR3: CASSSYSRGQVPYGYTF
J: TRBJ1-1; length: 14; D: .; V: TRBV2; size: few; CDR3: CASRERGTNTEAFF
J: TRBJ2-1; length: 13; D: TRBD2; V: TRBV5-5; size: .; CDR3: CATGGGGGHEQFF
J: TRBJ1-2; length: 14; D: TRBD1; V: TRBV23-1; size: .; CDR3: CASSQSPGQGSYTF
J: TRBJ2-5; length: 14; D: TRBD2; V: TRBV5-4; size: .; CDR3: CASSSSGRWETQYF
J: TRBJ1-2; length: 14; D: .; V: TRBV5-1; size: .; CDR3: CASSPGEANYGYTF
J: TRBJ2-5; length: 15; D: .; V: TRBV19; size: .; CDR3: CASSSRTVRAETQYF
J: TRBJ1-2; length: 13; D: .; V: TRBV30; size: many; CDR3: CAWSGSVGYGYTF
J: TRBJ1-1; length: 14; D: .; V: TRBV7-8; size: .; CDR3: CASSQHLGQTEAFF
J: TRBJ2-5; length: 17; D: TRBD2; V: TRBV5-6; size: .; CDR3: CASSNTGGLGRGETQYF
J: TRBJ2-5; length: 13; D: .; V: TRBV6-5; size: .; CDR3: CASTLQSQETQYF
J: TRBJ1-1; length: 14; D: .; V: TRBV15; size: .; CDR3: CATSRGNGNTEAFF
J: TRBJ1-5; length: 14; D: .; V: TRBV7-8; size: few; CDR3: CASSFSGDHQPQHF
J: TRBJ1-1; length: 13; D: .; V: TRBV7-9; size: .; CDR3: CASSYTMNTEAFF
J: TRBJ2-5; length: 14; D: .; V: TRBV7-2; size: .; CDR3: CASSLQGYQETQYF
J: TRBJ2-5; length: 14; D: .; V: TRBV7-9; size: .; CDR3: CASRATASRETQYF
J: TRBJ1-1; length: 14; D: .; V: TRBV5-5; size: .; CDR3: CASSFRVGNTEAFF
J: TRBJ2-7; length: 17; D: .; V: TRBV21-1; size: .; CDR3: CASSNCPTGTGGHEQYF
J: TRBJ2-7; length: 12; D: TRBD2; V: TRBV7-9; size: once; CDR3: CASSLEAGEQYF
J: TRBJ1-1; length: 13; D: .; V: TRBV29-1; size: .; CDR3: CSVGPGMNTEAFF
J: TRBJ2-3; length: 15; D: TRBD1; V: TRBV19; size: .; CDR3: CASSKDRVHTDTQYF
J: TRBJ1-3; length: 14; D: .; V: TRBV6-6; size: .; CDR3: CASSREGRENTIYF
J: TRBJ1-4; length: 15; D: .; V: TRBV27; size: once; CDR3: CASSSAGISNEKLFF
J: TRBJ1-2; length: 15; D: .; V: TRBV19; size: .; CDR3: CASGRGAGGDYGYTF
J: TRBJ2-6; length: 17; D: TRBD1; V: TRBV27; size: .; CDR3: CASTRDSFLSGANVLTF
J: TRBJ1-1; length: 14; D: .; V: TRBV19; size: many; CDR3: CASSISSGDTEAFF
J: TRBJ1-1; length: 13; D: .; V: TRBV6-2/TRBV6-3; size: .; CDR3: CASSYIGRTEAFF
J: TRBJ1-2; length: 15; D: TRBD1; V: TRBV14; size: .; CDR3: CASSVRQGQWDGYTF
J: TRBJ2-1; length: 15; D: TRBD2; V: TRBV10-2; size: .; CDR3: CASTPWAGGPGEQFF
J: TRBJ2-5; length: 16; D: .; V: TRBV5-4; size: .; CDR3: CASFETRGLYQETQYF
J: TRBJ2-5; length: 15; D: TRBD1; V: TRBV19; size: few; CDR3: CASSINHNRGETQYF
J: TRBJ1-2; length: 15; D: TRBD1; V: TRBV19; size: .; CDR3: CASSIVRDRGYGYTF
J: TRBJ2-7; length: 13; D: .; V: TRBV28; size: few; CDR3: CASTLQREYEQYF
J: TRBJ2-7; length: 15; D: TRBD2; V: TRBV5-1; size: once; CDR3: CASSLVTSGIYEQYF
J: TRBJ2-3; length: 16; D: TRBD2; V: TRBV29-1; size: .; CDR3: CSVRTSGRGRADTQYF
J: TRBJ1-5; length: 15; D: .; V: TRBV7-2; size: .; CDR3: CASSARTGSNQPQHF
J: TRBJ1-2; length: 16; D: TRBD1; V: TRBV6-6; size: .; CDR3: CASRRGSGQGFFGYTF